This entry concerns a single T cell receptor beta chain. Some clones are missing from TCRdb's copy, which holds only in-frame ones; the method was immunoSEQ multiplex PCR. The table includes about 230,000 clones, around 84% detected once. Trimming removed 0 bases at V and 1 base at J, with 16 bases between. The CDR3 spans 17 residues. Germline V gene lookup returns CDR1 SGHVS and CDR2 FQNEAQ. This sample is drawn from a study of blood T cell repertoires in COVID-19. As for the study in general: From T cells, B-cell-depleted T cells, or PBMCs came the material, which was cDNA or gDNA.

V and J are TRBV7-8 and TRBJ2-7; a possible D gene is TRBD2 (6 bases). The source material was peripheral blood. The sequence was obtained from a man aged 50-60 years with COVID-19, enrolled during active disease. The CDR3 bases are TGTGCCAGCAGCTTAGCGTCAATTCGCGGGACGTCCTACGAGCAGTACTTC. Protein product: CASSLASIRGTSYEQYF.